The rows below give T cell receptor beta chains drawn from one sample of a study of shared clonotypes between healthy human individuals. Clones were read by immunoSEQ multiplex PCR, and TCRdb kept only the in-frame ones, dropping some. This repertoire shows 1.5 million to 1.9 million clones, roughly 98% found once; its top ten account for about 0.4%. Sample: naive CD4+ T cells sorted from blood. Source of these receptors: a man aged 25 to 45 in good health. Both conserved end residues are part of each CDR3. The order of the fields is J gene, V gene, CDR3 protein.

TRBJ1-5 | TRBV11-2 | CASSSSWGQGDRNQPQHF
TRBJ2-3 | TRBV5-6 | CASSFLGTAADTQYF
TRBJ2-1 | TRBV9 | CASSVVGLNNEQFF
TRBJ1-4 | TRBV5-4 | CASSLGDRPSTNEKLFF
TRBJ2-5 | TRBV11-3 | CASSLQGRETQYF
TRBJ1-1 | TRBV10-3 | CAISELLGTVEAFF
TRBJ1-5 | TRBV5-1 | CASSLEGGYQPQHF
TRBJ2-2 | TRBV30 | CAWTGLSTGELFF
TRBJ2-7 | TRBV5-1 | CASSDATGTTLYEQYF
TRBJ2-3 | TRBV7-8 | CASSSLGLADTDTQYF
TRBJ1-3 | TRBV9 | CASSSAGVSGNTIYF
TRBJ2-6 | TRBV7-9 | CASSLGGRTNSGANVLTF
TRBJ2-5 | TRBV25-1 | CASSPGAYQETQYF
TRBJ1-2 | TRBV6-4 | CASRESGTTYGYTF
TRBJ2-7 | TRBV5-1 | CATAPGTALTSYEQYF
TRBJ2-5 | TRBV9 | CASSVAQGLTQETQYF
TRBJ2-1 | TRBV29-1 | CSVAPGAGLAGGPVGEQFF
TRBJ2-5 | TRBV5-4 | CASSRGLPETQYF
TRBJ1-2 | TRBV6-4 | CATSEGQGGGYTF
TRBJ1-2 | TRBV27 | CASSQRRVTRGYTF
TRBJ2-4 | TRBV5-6 | CASSPPGRGRGKNIQYF
TRBJ1-2 | TRBV19 | CASSMGLPTYYGYTF
TRBJ1-1 | TRBV5-5 | CASSSRDRGLAFF
TRBJ2-3 | TRBV9 | CASSVEWGTDTQYF
TRBJ2-2 | TRBV18 | CASSPPTHTGELFF
TRBJ2-1 | TRBV5-1 | CASSPRLAGGPLGEQFF
TRBJ1-5 | TRBV27 | CATGTGGQPQHF
TRBJ2-2 | TRBV9 | CASSGPSSDRVLSTGELFF
TRBJ2-3 | TRBV10-1 | CASKTIDTQYF
TRBJ2-7 | TRBV7-2 | CASSLAGTGSYEQYF
TRBJ2-1 | TRBV28 | CASKRDPSYNEQFF
TRBJ1-4 | TRBV5-4 | CASSLGGQFEKLFF
TRBJ1-2 | TRBV18 | CASSPDGSYGYTF
TRBJ1-1 | TRBV5-1 | CASSLKRDTEAFF
TRBJ2-7 | TRBV13 | CASSLVGEGLGEQYF
TRBJ1-1 | TRBV28 | CASQAGMNTEAFF
TRBJ1-5 | TRBV28 | CASSLIGPRGQPQHF
TRBJ2-7 | TRBV7-6 | CASSLTSGGYEQYF
TRBJ2-7 | TRBV19 | CASSIVAPAAHEQYF
TRBJ2-1 | TRBV28 | CASSLGRGSYNEQFF
TRBJ2-2 | TRBV19 | CASRWVAGWTGELFF
TRBJ2-1 | TRBV7-2 | CASKTVGLAKQFF